The present TCR beta chain was sequenced within a study of shared clonotypes between healthy human individuals. Overall study: The donors, a couple of women and a few men, were aged 18 to 49.

Study-wide results and limits: At large depth, rarefaction still showed sorted-subset sequencing to be incomplete.

Splitting of each subset's genomic DNA was done evenly across several immunoSEQ plates. Per the authors' pipeline: Junction-only sequences without quality scores were provided by ImmunoSEQ, so filtering was different. Assay: immunoSEQ multiplex PCR; the TCRdb copy retains only in-frame clones and omits some. For V, J and clone size, that table is used; D and trimming come from the DNA. The sample records roughly 550,000 clones, roughly 95% being singletons. About this clone: The antigen remains undetermined.

V lost 4 bases and J lost 10; bases outside the gene matches: 12. Germline loops: CDR1 SNHLY, CDR2 FYNNEI. There are 14 residues in the CDR3. The naive CD8 population came from CD45RO-negative cells selected for CCR7, without terminally differentiated effector memory CD45RA+ cells. The sample was naive CD8+ T cells sorted from blood. J is TRBJ1-1 and V is TRBV2; 7 bases agree with TRBD1. This receptor was obtained from a woman in her twenties or thirties in good health. Here the CDR3 DNA reads TGTGCCAGCAGTGCATGGGACAGCTCGTTTGGAGCTTTCTTT. It is translated as CASSAWDSSFGAFF.